This TCR beta chain was sequenced for a study of vaccination and CD4 T cells after COVID-19. Findings of the study overall: Spike mono-reactivity was shown by 304 of 307 vaccine-specific clones in convalescent patients.

Treatment indicated: 10-day PBMC culture with coronavirus spike peptide pools or control peptides (ViraFEST assay). The assay that was used to sequence DNA from cultured CD4+ T cells was the Oncomine TCR Beta short-read assay. TCRdb recomputed calls from the PCR reads with MiXCR, one row per CDR3 protein. The sample includes under 30,000 distinct CDR3 sequences, approximately 44% seen only once; the top ten take about a fifth. Comment on this clonotype: Its antigen is not known.

V was cut by 4 bases and J by 5 bases, with 18 bases left in between. Per the germline V gene, CDR1 is SGHDT and CDR2 is YYEEEE. This CDR3 is 15 amino acids long. Sequenced here: CD4+ T cells from blood, cultured in vitro, sampled before SARS-CoV-2 vaccination. This sequence originates from a human donor who received a COVID-19 vaccine. The rearrangement links TRBV5-6 to TRBJ2-5, with D possibly called TRBD1 or TRBD2 (6 bases each). CDR3 nucleotide sequence: TGTGCCAGCAGCCAAGTGCCGGGGGCGGATGAGACCCAGTACTTC. Translated: CASSQVPGADETQYF. The full variable domain, with the rest looked up from reference TRBV5-6 and TRBJ2-5, is DAGVTQSPTHLIKTRGQQVTLRCSPKSGHDTVSWYQQALGQGPQFIFQYYEEEERQRGNFPDRFSGHQFPNYSSELNVNALLLGDSALYLCASSQVPGADETQYFGPGTRLLVL.